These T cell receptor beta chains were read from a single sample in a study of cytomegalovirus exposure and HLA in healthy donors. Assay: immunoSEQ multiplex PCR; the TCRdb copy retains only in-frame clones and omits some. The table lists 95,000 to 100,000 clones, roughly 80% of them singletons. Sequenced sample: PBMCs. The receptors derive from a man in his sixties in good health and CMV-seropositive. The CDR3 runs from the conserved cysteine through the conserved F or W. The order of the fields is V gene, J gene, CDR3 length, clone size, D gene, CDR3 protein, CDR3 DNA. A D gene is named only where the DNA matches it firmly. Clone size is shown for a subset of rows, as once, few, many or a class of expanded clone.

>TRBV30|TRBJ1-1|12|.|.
CAWRPVDTEAFF
TGTGCCTGGAGGCCCGTAGACACTGAAGCTTTCTTT
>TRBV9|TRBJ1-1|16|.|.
CASSAGSDRPNTEAFF
TGTGCCAGCAGCGCCGGTTCGGACAGACCGAACACTGAAGCTTTCTTT
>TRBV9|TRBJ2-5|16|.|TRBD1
CASSPWDRGVDETQYF
TGTGCCAGCAGCCCATGGGACAGGGGAGTTGACGAGACCCAGTACTTC
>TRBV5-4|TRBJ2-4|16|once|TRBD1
CASSSFGGQGGSIQYF
TGTGCCAGCAGCTCCTTTGGAGGACAGGGCGGAAGCATTCAGTACTTC
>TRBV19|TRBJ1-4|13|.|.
CASRGVGHEKLFF
TGTGCCAGCAGGGGAGTGGGTCATGAAAAACTGTTTTTT
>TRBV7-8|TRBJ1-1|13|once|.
CASSLGRTIEAFF
TGTGCCAGCAGCTTAGGTCGGACAATTGAAGCTTTCTTT
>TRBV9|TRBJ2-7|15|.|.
CASSVEISPTYEQYF
TGTGCCAGCAGCGTAGAGATTAGCCCAACGTACGAGCAGTACTTC
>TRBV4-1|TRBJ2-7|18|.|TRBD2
CASSPRTSGGAASPEQYF
TGCGCCAGCAGCCCCCGGACTAGCGGGGGGGCCGCTTCCCCCGAGCAGTACTTC
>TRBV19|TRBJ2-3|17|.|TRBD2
CASSARPTSVKEDTQYF
TGTGCCAGTAGTGCCCGTCCGACTAGCGTAAAGGAAGATACGCAGTATTTT
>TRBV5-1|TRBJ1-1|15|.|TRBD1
CASSPTQGRNTEAFF
TGCGCCAGCAGCCCAACACAGGGGCGTAACACTGAAGCTTTCTTT
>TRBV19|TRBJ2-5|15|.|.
CASREGTAEEETQYF
TGTGCCAGTAGGGAGGGGACAGCGGAGGAAGAGACCCAGTACTTC